This is a list of T cell receptor beta chains from one sample in a study of blood T cells in healthy people across ages. TCRdb re-analysed the 5' RACE reads in MiXCR, keeping a single row per CDR3 protein. The table includes 1,500,000 or so distinct CDR3 sequences, 45% to 70% detected once. The specimen sequenced was blood. The receptors stem from a man aged 18 to 29 in good health. CDR3s include the opening cysteine and the closing phenylalanine or tryptophan. Each record gives: J gene, CDR3 length, D gene, clone size, V gene, CDR3 protein, CDR3 DNA. D genes are given only for firm matches. Not every row has a clone size; where given, it reads once, few, many or a size class.

TRBJ1-4 13 NA NA TRBV20-1 CSATEAGWGKLFF TGCAGTGCTACTGAGGCAGGGTGGGGAAAACTGTTTTTT
TRBJ2-3 15 NA NA TRBV24-1 CATSVGEAETDTQYF TGTGCCACCAGTGTGGGGGAAGCTGAGACGGATACGCAGTATTTT
TRBJ2-2 16 TRBD2 NA TRBV11-2 CASSWGLAEAAGELFF TGTGCCAGCAGTTGGGGACTAGCGGAGGCCGCCGGGGAGCTGTTTTTT
TRBJ2-7 14 NA NA TRBV10-3 CAISEGRNSYEQYF TGTGCCATCAGTGAGGGGCGGAACTCCTACGAGCAGTACTTC
TRBJ1-2 15 TRBD1 few TRBV20-1 CSARDHRGGSYGYTF TGCAGTGCTAGAGATCACAGGGGTGGGAGCTATGGCTACACCTTC
TRBJ1-4 14 NA few TRBV3-1 CASSRLATNEKLFF TGTGCCAGCAGCCGCCTGGCAACTAATGAAAAACTGTTTTTT
TRBJ1-2 15 NA NA TRBV4-1 CASSHTGGGSYGYTF TGCGCCAGCAGCCATACTGGGGGGGGTTCCTATGGCTACACCTTC
TRBJ2-1 14 TRBD2 NA TRBV4-1 CASSPGRAGNEQFF TGCGCCAGCAGCCCAGGGAGGGCCGGGAATGAGCAGTTCTTC
TRBJ2-7 12 NA NA TRBV6-2/TRBV6-3 CASSSRDSEQYF TGTGCCAGCAGTTCACGGGACTCAGAGCAGTACTTC
TRBJ2-7 13 NA NA TRBV6-5 CASSAHSSYEQYF TGTGCCAGCAGTGCTCATAGCTCCTACGAGCAGTACTTC
TRBJ1-4 14 NA NA TRBV12-3/TRBV12-4 CASSLGRRRGKLFF TGTGCCAGCAGTTTAGGCAGGCGCAGGGGAAAACTGTTTTTT
TRBJ2-2 14 NA NA TRBV9 CASSGSAYTGELFF TGTGCCAGCAGCGGTAGCGCCTACACCGGGGAGCTGTTTTTT
TRBJ2-2 17 TRBD1 NA TRBV24-1 CATSHGQGAGFAGELFF TGTGCCACCAGCCACGGACAGGGGGCTGGTTTCGCCGGGGAGCTGTTTTTT
TRBJ1-2 16 TRBD1 NA TRBV12-3/TRBV12-4 CASSSRDRPTNYGYTF TGTGCCAGCAGTTCCCGGGACAGGCCCACTAACTATGGCTACACCTTC
TRBJ2-3 15 NA NA TRBV20-1 CSVSLVGVRTDTQYF TGCAGTGTTTCCCTCGTGGGGGTAAGGACGGATACGCAGTATTTT
TRBJ2-3 16 NA NA TRBV27 CASSFPQNRQEDTQYF TGTGCCAGCAGTTTCCCCCAAAATCGACAGGAAGATACGCAGTATTTT
TRBJ1-5 16 NA NA TRBV6-2/TRBV6-3 CASSYLGESLNQPQHF TGTGCCAGCAGTTATTTGGGAGAATCCCTTAATCAGCCCCAGCATTTT
TRBJ1-4 15 NA many TRBV4-3 CASSQDGTANEKLFF TGCGCCAGCAGCCAAGATGGCACAGCAAATGAAAAACTGTTTTTT
TRBJ1-1 14 NA NA TRBV5-1 CASSSTGFGGKAFF TGCGCCAGCAGCTCCACCGGGTTTGGAGGTAAAGCTTTCTTT
TRBJ2-7 14 NA NA TRBV4-1 CASSIRDTSYEQYF TGCGCCAGCAGCATCCGGGACACATCCTACGAGCAGTACTTC
TRBJ1-2 11 NA few TRBV12-3/TRBV12-4 CASRLTDGYTF TGTGCCAGCAGGCTGACAGATGGCTACACCTTC
TRBJ1-2 13 TRBD1 NA TRBV30 CAWSLMDRAVYTF TGTGCCTGGAGTCTAATGGACAGGGCGGTTTACACCTTC
TRBJ2-1 14 NA many TRBV5-1 CASSSWSGYNEQFF TGCGCCAGCAGCTCCTGGAGCGGATACAATGAGCAGTTCTTC
TRBJ2-7 13 NA once TRBV14 CASSQVPSDEQYF TGTGCCAGCAGCCAAGTACCGAGCGATGAGCAGTACTTC
TRBJ2-7 17 NA NA TRBV18 CASSPPTGLPSSYEQYF TGTGCCAGCTCACCACCTACAGGTCTCCCAAGCTCCTACGAGCAGTACTTC
TRBJ2-1 16 NA NA TRBV14 CASSQRLGAIYNEQFF TGTGCCAGCAGCCAACGACTGGGGGCGATCTACAATGAGCAGTTCTTC
TRBJ2-7 15 TRBD1 once TRBV10-2 CAGRMGQGGADEQYF TGCGCCGGCAGGATGGGACAGGGTGGGGCAGACGAGCAGTACTTC
TRBJ2-5 13 NA NA TRBV10-3 CAISEWGWETQYF TGTGCCATCAGTGAATGGGGGTGGGAGACCCAGTACTTC
TRBJ2-6 15 NA NA TRBV5-1 CASSLSAAGANVLTF TGCGCCAGCAGCTTGTCGGCAGCTGGGGCCAACGTCCTGACTTTC
TRBJ2-1 16 NA once TRBV7-6 CASSLGAYSSYNEQFF TGTGCCAGCAGCTTAGGCGCCTACAGCTCCTACAATGAGCAGTTCTTC
TRBJ2-1 18 TRBD2 once TRBV4-3 CASSQGPAAGGSYNEQFF TGCGCCAGCAGCCAAGGTCCCGCAGCGGGGGGATCCTACAATGAGCAGTTCTTC
TRBJ2-1 14 NA NA TRBV7-9 CASSLDLRSGEQFF TGTGCCAGCAGCTTAGACTTACGTTCGGGTGAGCAGTTCTTC
TRBJ2-3 15 TRBD1 NA TRBV9 CASSDGTGITDTQYF TGTGCCAGCAGCGACGGGACAGGGATCACAGATACGCAGTATTTT
TRBJ2-7 15 TRBD2 few TRBV7-9 CASSSLRGLDAEQYF TGTGCCAGCAGTTCCCTTCGAGGACTAGACGCCGAGCAGTACTTC
TRBJ2-5 17 TRBD1 NA TRBV7-9 CASSPRWTGEYQETQYF TGTGCCAGCAGCCCACGCTGGACAGGGGAATACCAAGAGACCCAGTATTTC
TRBJ2-5 16 TRBD2 NA TRBV12-3/TRBV12-4 CASSLGTSGIEETQYF TGTGCCAGCAGTTTAGGGACTAGCGGGATTGAAGAGACCCAGTACTTC
TRBJ1-1 17 TRBD1 once TRBV5-1 CASSLWDRVKMNTEAFF TGCGCCAGCAGCTTGTGGGACAGGGTAAAAATGAACACTGAAGCTTTCTTT
TRBJ1-2 13 NA NA TRBV20-1 CSASNTRGYGYTF TGCAGTGCTAGTAACACACGGGGCTATGGCTACACCTTC
TRBJ2-7 15 NA NA TRBV3-1 CASSPWTFGGYEQYF TGTGCCAGCAGCCCTTGGACCTTTGGGGGTTACGAGCAGTACTTC
TRBJ1-2 13 NA few TRBV12-3/TRBV12-4 CASSLKGHHGYTF TGTGCCAGCAGTTTAAAGGGTCATCATGGCTACACCTTC
TRBJ2-7 14 NA NA TRBV30 CAWSEVDTSNEQYF TGTGCCTGGAGTGAGGTAGATACGTCGAACGAGCAGTACTTC
TRBJ2-5 13 TRBD2 many TRBV12-3/TRBV12-4 CASSPSGVETQYF TGTGCCAGCAGTCCTAGCGGGGTAGAGACCCAGTACTTC
TRBJ2-7 15 TRBD2 few TRBV4-1 CASSQVLAETYEQYF TGCGCCAGCAGCCAAGTCCTAGCGGAGACCTACGAGCAGTACTTC
TRBJ1-4 14 TRBD1 few TRBV5-6 CASSPQGVNEKLFF TGTGCCAGCAGCCCACAGGGGGTGAATGAAAAACTGTTTTTT
TRBJ1-6 17 TRBD1 few TRBV4-3 CASSQEDRDYYNSPLHF TGCGCCAGCAGCCAAGAGGACAGGGACTACTATAATTCACCCCTCCACTTT
TRBJ2-7 14 NA NA TRBV5-1 CASSLIFLRSEQYF TGCGCCAGCAGCTTAATTTTCCTTCGATCCGAGCAGTACTTC
TRBJ2-5 15 TRBD2 few TRBV5-1 CASSLVGTRLETQYF TGCGCCAGCAGCTTGGTCGGGACTAGATTGGAGACCCAGTACTTC
TRBJ2-7 12 NA NA TRBV11-2 CASSSVVLKQYF TGTGCCAGCAGCTCGGTAGTTTTGAAGCAGTACTTC
TRBJ2-7 14 NA NA TRBV5-1 CASSSTPGHQGQYF TGCGCCAGCAGCTCAACTCCGGGACACCAGGGGCAGTACTTC
TRBJ2-7 14 NA NA TRBV4-2 CASSQGRQAYEQYF TGTGCCAGCAGCCAAGGGAGACAGGCGTACGAGCAGTACTTC